The 6 T cell receptor beta chains given below trace back to one sample, sequenced in a study of blood T cell repertoires in COVID-19. The table came from immunoSEQ multiplex PCR; TCRdb's copy has only in-frame clones and leaves some out. The table includes 250,000 to 350,000 clones, 88% detected once. Material for sequencing was peripheral blood. Receptors originate from a woman under 40 who had recovered from COVID-19.

CDR3 sequence reads: CASSRTGASTGELFF. CDR3 sequence (DNA): TGTGCCAGCAGCCGTACAGGGGCTAGCACCGGGGAGCTGTTTTTT. The V and J genes are TRBV7-7 and TRBJ2-2; TRBD1 agrees at 7 bases. Unmatched junction bases numbered 7, after V lost 5 bases and J lost 4 bases. The CDR3 extends over 15 amino acids. CDR1 is SSHAT, CDR2 FNYEAQ, per germline (reference sequence).

The rearrangement joins TRBV14 to TRBJ1-2, with TRBD1 matching over 11 bases. Unmatched junction bases numbered 2, after V lost 5 bases and J lost 6 bases. CDR1 and CDR2 from the germline V gene are SGHDN and FVKESK. This CDR3 has 13 residues. The DNA of the CDR3 is TGTGCCAGCAGCGGACAGGGGGCGGATGGCTACACCTTC. Encoded protein: CASSGQGADGYTF.

The J gene is TRBJ2-7, the V gene TRBV5-1, with D unresolved. This CDR3 has 11 residues. Germline assignment: CDR1 SGHRS and CDR2 YFSETQ. The V gene lost 4 bases and the J gene lost 5 bases, with 7 bases spanning the gap. In DNA form, the CDR3 reads TGCGCCAGCAGCCGACTTCACGAGCAGTACTTC. Protein sequence: CASSRLHEQYF.

The rearrangement links TRBV28 to TRBJ1-2; D ambiguous. In germline, CDR1 is MDHEN, CDR2 SYDVKM. Trimming removed 4 bases from V and 7 bases from J, with 16 bases in between. The CDR3 length is 14 residues. The CDR3 DNA follows: TGTGCCAGCAGTTCCCCCTGGCAGTTTGGTGGCTACACCTTC. Amino acids: CASSSPWQFGGYTF.

This clone was detected only once. V and J are TRBV6-5 and TRBJ1-2, with D unresolved. V lost 4 bases and J lost 6, with 12 bases in between. The CDR3 runs to 13 residues. Germline loops: CDR1 MNHEY, CDR2 SVGAGI. The CDR3 sequence: CASSFEARHGYTF. CDR3 bases: TGTGCCAGCAGTTTCGAAGCCCGTCATGGCTACACCTTC.

The chain carries TRBV6-6 and TRBJ1-3; no clear D. CDR1 and CDR2 (germline): MNHNY, SVGAGI (reference sequence). Between the trimmed V and J ends, which lost 2 bases and 3 bases, there was a span of 14 bases. This CDR3 is built from 16 residues. The CDR3 loop reads CASSYQAIRGGNTIYF. The CDR3 nucleotides read TGTGCCAGCAGTTACCAGGCGATTCGGGGTGGAAACACCATATATTTT.